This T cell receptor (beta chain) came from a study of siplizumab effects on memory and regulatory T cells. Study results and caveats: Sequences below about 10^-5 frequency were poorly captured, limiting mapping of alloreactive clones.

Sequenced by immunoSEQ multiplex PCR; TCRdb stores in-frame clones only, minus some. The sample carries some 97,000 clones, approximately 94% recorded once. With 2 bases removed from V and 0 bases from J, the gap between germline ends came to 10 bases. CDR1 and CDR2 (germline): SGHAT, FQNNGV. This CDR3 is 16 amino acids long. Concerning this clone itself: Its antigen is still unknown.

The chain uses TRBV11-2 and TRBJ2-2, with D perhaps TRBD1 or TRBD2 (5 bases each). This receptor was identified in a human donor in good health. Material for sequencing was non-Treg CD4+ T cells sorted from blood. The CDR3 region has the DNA TGTGCCAGCAGCTTAAAAGGGGACGCGAACACCGGGGAGCTGTTTTTT. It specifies CASSLKGDANTGELFF.